This T cell receptor beta chain was recovered during a study of radiotherapy plus CTLA-4 blockade in lung cancer. V was clipped by 6 bases and J by 7 bases, with 21 bases between them. Germline CDR1 and CDR2: LNHDA and SQIVND (reference sequence). This CDR3 has 15 residues. Some clones are missing from TCRdb's copy, which holds only in-frame ones; the method was immunoSEQ multiplex PCR. Among fewer than 90,000 clones listed, 83% were seen once. To note about this clone: Its specificity is not known.

The study's findings and limits: Together with interferon-beta, which increased in serum after radiation, early dynamic changes in blood T cell clones were reportedly the best predictors of response. An expansion of tumor-derived TCR clones occurred in blood after radiotherapy plus ipilimumab.

The receptor's source is a human donor with non-small cell lung cancer who had stable disease on radiotherapy plus ipilimumab. The chain uses TRBV19 and TRBJ1-1; D perhaps matches TRBD1 (6 bases). Here the sequenced sample was peripheral blood, taken from a patient treated with radiotherapy plus ipilimumab. This CDR3 is CASSNRAGISYEAFF. CDR3 DNA sequence: TGTGCCAGTAGCAACAGGGCCGGAATTTCATATGAAGCTTTCTTT.